Described below is a single T cell receptor beta chain sequence and its context. The data derive from a study of T-cell memory formation after mild COVID-19. MiXCR was run by TCRdb on the 5' RACE reads, yielding one entry per CDR3 protein. The data hold 400,000 to 550,000 distinct CDR3 sequences, with approximately 23% observed a single time. Trimming shortened V by 0 bases and J by 2 bases, and 5 bases separated the two germline ends. Germline CDR1 is LNHDA and CDR2 is SQIVND (reference sequence). CDR3 length: 13 amino acids. This chain connects TRBV19 to TRBJ2-7; D remains ambiguous. The sequence was obtained from an adult woman who had mild COVID-19 (a few samples of this study predate the infection). Cell type and time point are not known. The sample comprised PBMCs or a T cell subset sorted from them (not recorded which). CDR3 loop: CASSIEETYEQYF. Written as DNA, the CDR3 is TGTGCCAGTAGTATAGAGGAAACCTACGAGCAGTACTTC.